This T cell receptor beta chain is drawn from a study of blood T cells in healthy people across ages. Using a J-beta primer mix together with a sample-barcoded 5' primer, a second PCR was run for 7 to 11 cycles. Via MiXCR, TCRdb re-called the 5' RACE reads, giving one row per CDR3 protein. Of hundreds of thousands of distinct CDR3 sequences in the sample, roughly 26% are singletons; the top ten hold about 3%. As regards this clonotype: Its matching antigen is unknown.

Germline V gene sequence: CDR1 SGHDT, CDR2 YYEEEE. V was clipped by 4 bases and J by 2 bases, with 21 bases between them. This CDR3 is 17 amino acids long. Caucasian individuals from Russia who were healthy and aged about 6 to 90 acted as donors. Findings of the study overall: A roughly linear age-dependent decrease characterized TCR beta diversity per million T cells.

The same data also contributed to another study, on T cells of mothers and their children. That work adds: Related mother-child pairs showed slightly higher but non-significant overlap than unrelated pairs.

The specimen sequenced was blood. The J gene is TRBJ2-5, the V gene TRBV5-6; D gene unclear. This receptor was obtained from a boy between 10 and 17 years old in good health. The CDR3 sequence is CASSHLDGWALQETQYF. The CDR3 DNA reads as TGTGCCAGCAGCCACCTGGACGGGTGGGCCCTACAAGAGACCCAGTACTTC.